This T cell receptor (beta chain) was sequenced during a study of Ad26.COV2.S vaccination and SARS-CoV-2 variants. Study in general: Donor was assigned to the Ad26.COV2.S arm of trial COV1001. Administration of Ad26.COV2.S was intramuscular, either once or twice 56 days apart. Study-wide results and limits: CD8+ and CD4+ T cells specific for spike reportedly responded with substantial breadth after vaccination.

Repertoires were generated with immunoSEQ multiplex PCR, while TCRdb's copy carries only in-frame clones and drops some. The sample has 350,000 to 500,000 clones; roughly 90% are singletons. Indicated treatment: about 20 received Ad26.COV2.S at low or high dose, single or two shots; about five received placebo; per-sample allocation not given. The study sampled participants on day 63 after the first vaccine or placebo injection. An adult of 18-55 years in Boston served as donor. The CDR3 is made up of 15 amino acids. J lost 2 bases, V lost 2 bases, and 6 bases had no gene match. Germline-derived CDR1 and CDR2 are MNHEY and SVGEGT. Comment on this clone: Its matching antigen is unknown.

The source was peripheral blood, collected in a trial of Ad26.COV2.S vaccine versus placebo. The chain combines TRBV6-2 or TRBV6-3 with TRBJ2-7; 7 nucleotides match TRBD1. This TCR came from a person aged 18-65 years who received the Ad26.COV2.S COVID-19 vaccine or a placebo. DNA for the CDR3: TGTGCCAGCAGTTACCCGACAGGGAATGCCTACGAGCAGTACTTC. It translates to CASSYPTGNAYEQYF.